These 16 T cell receptor beta chains originate from one sample sequenced in a study of shared clonotypes between healthy human individuals. Generated by immunoSEQ multiplex PCR, the TCRdb table keeps only in-frame clones and is missing some. The sample shows more than 2,000,000 clones, approximately 95% of them seen only once. The sequenced material came from naive CD4+ T cells from PBMCs. Subset given: CD45RA+ positively selected. These receptors originate from a man in his late teens or twenties in good health. Some clones in this sample may be carry-over from other donors' samples.

The V and J genes are TRBV2 and TRBJ2-7; no clear D. V gave up 9 bases and J gave up 0 bases, with 15 bases separating them. CDR1 SNHLY and CDR2 FYNNEI come from the germline V gene. This CDR3 has 14 amino acids. In DNA, the CDR3 is TGTGCCAGTCTCTTCGGGCTGAGCTCCTACGAGCAGTACTTC. Translating it yields CASLFGLSSYEQYF.

The chain recombines TRBV10-3 with TRBJ2-2; a possible D gene is TRBD1 (5 bases). The germline V and J ends were trimmed by 3 bases and 1 base, with 12 bases remaining between them. The V gene's germline CDR1 is ENHRY and CDR2 SYGVKD. The CDR3 consists of 16 residues. In DNA, the CDR3 is TGTGCCATCAGTGACGGGCCCCAGGGGAACACCGGGGAGCTGTTTTTT. Amino acid sequence: CAISDGPQGNTGELFF.

The CDR3 protein is CASSPDRGQQPQHF. CDR3 coding DNA: TGTGCCAGCAGTCCAGACAGGGGGCAGCAGCCCCAGCATTTT. The V gene is TRBV2, the J gene TRBJ1-5; TRBD1 matches at 10 bases. Germline lookup yields CDR1 SNHLY and CDR2 FYNNEI. Trimming cost V 5 bases and J 7 bases; bases outside gene matches: 5. This CDR3 has 14 residues.

The table lists this clone with a count of one. This chain uses TRBV7-8 with TRBJ1-2; 7 nucleotides agree with TRBD1. Germline V gene lookup returns CDR1 SGHVS and CDR2 FQNEAQ. V gave up 0 bases and J gave up 7 bases; unmatched junction bases: 8. This CDR3 is built from 15 residues. Here the CDR3 reads CASSLAREGAPGYTF. The CDR3 DNA sequence: TGTGCCAGCAGCTTAGCGCGGGAGGGGGCGCCTGGCTACACCTTC.

This clone showed up just a few times. The chain has TRBV5-3 and TRBJ1-5; D gene ambiguous. TRBV5-3 is classed as an ORF, of uncertain function. This CDR3 has 14 residues. Trimming took off 6 bases at V and 4 bases at J, with 14 bases between the two ends. This CDR3 reads CARIFNPSNQPQHF. The CDR3 DNA sequence: TGTGCCAGAATCTTTAACCCCTCTAATCAGCCCCAGCATTTT.

The J gene is TRBJ1-5, the V gene TRBV5-8; D unclear. This CDR3 comprises 15 residues. The V and J ends lost 1 base and 1 base respectively, with 9 bases between them. Germline V gene lookup returns CDR1 SGHTS and CDR2 YDEGEE. The CDR3 coding sequence is TGTGCCAGCAGCTTGTACTGGGCAAGCAATCAGCCCCAGCATTTT. Its protein product is CASSLYWASNQPQHF. Combining the CDR3 with reference TRBV5-8 and TRBJ1-5 gives the whole variable domain EAGVTQSPTHLIKTRGQQATLRCSPISGHTSVYWYQQALGLGLQFLLWYDEGEERNRGNFPPRFSGRQFPNYSSELNVNALELEDSALYLCASSLYWASNQPQHFGDGTRLSIL.

V usage is TRBV11-2 and J usage is TRBJ2-1; TRBD2 matches at 10 bases. V shed 5 bases, J shed 8 bases, and the junction held 15 bases outside the gene matches. CDR1 is SGHAT and CDR2 is FQNNGV in the germline V gene. This CDR3 contains 17 residues. The CDR3 reads CASSPTRLAGEVDEQFF. The CDR3 coding sequence is TGTGCCAGCAGCCCGACCCGTCTAGCGGGAGAAGTCGATGAGCAGTTCTTC. The full variable domain, rest sourced from reference TRBV11-2 and TRBJ2-1, is EAGVAQSPRYKIIEKRQSVAFWCNPISGHATLYWYQQILGQGPKLLIQFQNNGVVDDSQLPKDRFSAERLKGVDSTLKIQPAKLEDSAVYLCASSPTRLAGEVDEQFFGPGTRLTVL.

V gene TRBV4-2 combines with J gene TRBJ1-5; TRBD1 matches at 8 bases. Germline CDR1 is LGHNA and CDR2 is YNFKEQ. The trim removed 3 bases at V and 0 bases at J, leaving 4 bases unmatched. CDR3 size: 16 residues. The DNA for the CDR3 is TGTGCCAGCAGCCAGAACGGACAGGGTAGCAATCAGCCCCAGCATTTT. It codes for CASSQNGQGSNQPQHF.

This clone occurred once. V and J are TRBV5-1 and TRBJ2-2, with TRBD2 matching over 11 bases. CDR3 length: 17 residues. Germline CDR1 is SGHRS and CDR2 is YFSETQ. J lost 4 bases, V lost 4 bases, and 9 bases had no gene match. CDR3 amino acids: CASSTLTSGRTTGELFF. CDR3 coding DNA: TGCGCCAGCAGCACGCTAACTAGCGGGAGAACCACCGGGGAGCTGTTTTTT. The whole variable domain, filled in from reference TRBV5-1 and TRBJ2-2, reads KAGVTQTPRYLIKTRGQQVTLSCSPISGHRSVSWYQQTPGQGLQFLFEYFSETQRNKGNFPGRFSGRQFSNSRSEMNVSTLELGDSALYLCASSTLTSGRTTGELFFGEGSRLTVL.

The chain couples TRBV29-1 to TRBJ1-2; possibly TRBD1 for D (5 bases). CDR1 SQVTM and CDR2 ANQGSEA come from the germline V gene. V gave up 0 bases and J gave up 8 bases, with 13 bases separating them. The length of the CDR3 is 13 residues. The CDR3 sequence is CSVEDPRGGGYTF. The CDR3 DNA is TGCAGCGTTGAAGATCCGAGGGGCGGGGGCTACACCTTC.

About this clone: Other nucleotide sequences from this sample produce the same CDR3. The chain links TRBV2 to TRBJ2-1; D may be TRBD2 (5 bases). CDR1 and CDR2 (germline): SNHLY, FYNNEI. The V end lost 6 bases, the J end lost 1 base, and 7 bases lay between the germline ends. The CDR3 consists of 13 residues. CDR3 in amino acids: CASSSGSYNEQFF. The CDR3 DNA follows: TGTGCCAGCAGCTCGGGATCCTACAATGAGCAGTTCTTC.

This clone was counted a single time. The genes are TRBV5-1 and TRBJ1-2; TRBD1 might be the D (5 bases). Deletions cut 1 base from V and 7 bases from J, with 14 bases between. The CDR3 consists of 14 residues. Germline CDR1 SGHRS, CDR2 YFSETQ. The CDR3 DNA reads as TGCGCCAGCAGCTTGATGACCGGGACGGGTGGCTACACCTTC. Translated, it gives CASSLMTGTGGYTF.

This clone has just one count. The chain carries TRBV28 and TRBJ2-7; D might be TRBD1 or TRBD2, each matching 5 bases. Germline loops: CDR1 MDHEN, CDR2 SYDVKM. The CDR3 is made up of 14 amino acids. Trimming pared 5 bases from V and 0 bases from J, leaving 11 bases between. CDR3 protein: CASSRRDASYEQYF. The CDR3 nucleotides are TGTGCCAGCAGTCGCCGGGACGCCTCCTACGAGCAGTACTTC.

The chain has TRBV5-1 and TRBJ2-3; D possibly corresponds to TRBD1 (6 bases). The CDR3 extends over 15 amino acids. CDR1 SGHRS and CDR2 YFSETQ come from the germline V gene. Trimming took off 4 bases at V and 2 bases at J, with 14 bases between the two ends. CDR3 protein: CASSTGQISTDTQYF. The CDR3 DNA reads as TGCGCCAGCAGCACCGGACAGATTTCCACAGATACGCAGTATTTT.

V is TRBV19 and J is TRBJ1-2, with D unclear. The length of the CDR3 is 16 residues. Germline loops: CDR1 LNHDA, CDR2 SQIVND (reference sequence). The ends were cut back, 1 base at V and 3 bases at J, with 15 bases in the middle. CDR3 sequence (DNA): TGTGCCAGTAGTATAGCAACCGGCGCGAAGTACTATGGCTACACCTTC. Translated, it gives CASSIATGAKYYGYTF.

This CDR3 reads CASSLGGVQNTGELFF. In DNA form, the CDR3 reads TGTGCCAGCAGCTTAGGGGGGGTCCAGAACACCGGGGAGCTGTTTTTT. The rearrangement joins TRBV7-2 to TRBJ2-2, with a weak D call TRBD2 (6 bases). The CDR3 is 16 residues long. Germline CDR1 is SGHTA and CDR2 is FQGNSA. V was shortened by 1 base and J by 1 base, with 10 bases between the two germline ends. Together with reference TRBV7-2 and TRBJ2-2, the CDR3 gives the full variable domain: GAGVSQSPSNKVTEKGKDVELRCDPISGHTALYWYRQSLGQGLEFLIYFQGNSAPDKSGLPSDRFSAERTGGSVSTLTIQRTQQEDSAVYLCASSLGGVQNTGELFFGEGSRLTVL.